Below, 9 T cell receptor beta chains from the same sample are listed, as sequenced in a study of technical replicates of blood from several donors. Using immunoSEQ multiplex PCR, the repertoire was profiled, and TCRdb retains in-frame clones only, with some absent. The sample shows some 80,000 clones, roughly 96% of them seen only once. The specimen sequenced was T cells isolated from PBMCs. These receptors all come from a human donor in good health.

The V gene is TRBV7-9, the J gene TRBJ1-1; TRBD1 is a possible D gene (5 bases). The CDR3 covers 16 residues. Germline assignment: CDR1 SEHNR and CDR2 FQNEAQ (reference sequence). V gave up 7 bases and J gave up 0 bases, with 18 bases separating them. In nucleotides, the CDR3 is TGTGCCAGCACCGAATCAACTGGGGCAGTGAACACTGAAGCTTTCTTT. Its translation is CASTESTGAVNTEAFF.

This chain uses TRBV5-6 with TRBJ1-4; D is unresolved. The germline gives CDR1 SGHDT, CDR2 YYEEEE. V shed 7 bases and J shed 3 bases, with 13 bases lying between them. The CDR3 has 14 residues. The CDR3 DNA reads TGTGCCAGCCACCGGGAGGTCTCTAATGAAAAACTGTTTTTT. Translation gives CASHREVSNEKLFF.

The V and J genes are TRBV2 and TRBJ2-7; D is unclear. V dropped 6 bases and J dropped 5 bases, with 8 bases sitting between them. Germline V lookup: CDR1 SNHLY, CDR2 FYNNEI. CDR3 size: 11 residues. This chain's CDR3 is CASRFSNEQYF. The CDR3, as DNA: TGTGCCAGCAGGTTTTCCAACGAGCAGTACTTC.

The chain joins TRBV11-2 to TRBJ1-3; D gene uncertain. Germline CDR1 SGHAT, CDR2 FQNNGV. The ends were cut back, 2 bases at V and 0 bases at J, with 8 bases in the middle. CDR3 length: 15 amino acids. The CDR3 DNA sequence: TGTGCCAGCAGCTTAAACGCAGGCTCTGGAAACACCATATATTTT. This gives the protein CASSLNAGSGNTIYF.

The table lists this clone with a count of one. The rearrangement joins TRBV11-2 to TRBJ2-7, with D possibly being TRBD1 (5 bases). Germline V lookup: CDR1 SGHAT, CDR2 FQNNGV. Trimming stripped 2 bases from V and 4 bases from J, with 9 bases between. This CDR3 has 13 amino acids. CDR3 nucleotides: TGTGCCAGCAGCTTAATCGACAGATACGAGCAGTACTTC. This gives the protein CASSLIDRYEQYF.

The rearrangement links TRBV2 to TRBJ1-2, with D unclear. Germline loops: CDR1 SNHLY, CDR2 FYNNEI. The germline V and J ends were trimmed by 7 bases and 0 bases, with 12 bases remaining between them. This CDR3 is 14 amino acids long. The CDR3 loop is CASTLGSPNYGYTF. CDR3 nucleotide sequence: TGTGCCAGCACTCTCGGGAGTCCTAACTATGGCTACACCTTC.

The chain is built from TRBV7-9 and TRBJ1-2, with TRBD1 as a possible D gene (5 bases). Germline V lookup: CDR1 SEHNR, CDR2 FQNEAQ (reference sequence). Trimming pared 0 bases from V and 8 bases from J, leaving 10 bases between. The CDR3 sequence is 13 residues long. CDR3 in amino acids: CASSLAGARGYTF. Here the CDR3 DNA reads TGTGCCAGCAGCTTAGCAGGGGCGAGGGGCTACACCTTC.

The chain uses TRBV6-5 and TRBJ1-1; D possibly corresponds to TRBD1 (5 bases). The V gene lost 0 bases and the J gene lost 1 base, with 9 bases spanning the gap. The CDR3 has 15 residues. The germline V gene has CDR1 MNHEY and CDR2 SVGAGI. Written as DNA, the CDR3 is TGTGCCAGCAGTTACTCGGAGGGGTGGAACACTGAAGCTTTCTTT. The encoded protein is CASSYSEGWNTEAFF.

This chain uses TRBV6-1 with TRBJ2-5, with 8 bases matching TRBD2. The V gene end was trimmed by 2 bases and the J gene end by 5 bases; junction bases not matched to a gene: 16. Germline CDR1 reads MNHNS; CDR2 reads SASEGT. The CDR3 runs 18 residues. The CDR3 region has the DNA TGTGCCAGCAGTGAAAGTTCGCCGGGAGGGCCGGGCGGGGAGACCCAGTACTTC. This codes for CASSESSPGGPGGETQYF.